What follows describes a single T cell receptor beta chain. This clonotype was counted between two and nine times. Its binding antigen is unknown. Base qualities are missing; no much larger clone stands one base away. This entry is derived from a study of vaccination and CD4 T cells after COVID-19 (dated by TCRdb to the early 2020s). For the wider study: In the convalescent cohort there were six males and four females, among whom were two Hispanic individuals, seven Caucasians, two Asians and one multiracial person. Post-COVID blood samples were collected from convalescent patients a median of around 100 days after diagnosis, with a range of roughly 30 to 161 days. An earlier paper using these donors assessed, at the TCR clonotype level, memory CD4+ T cell crossreactivity between SARS-CoV-2 and common cold coronavirus spike proteins. Post-vaccine blood samples were taken a median of around 68 days after the second vaccine dose, with a range of roughly 13 to 250 days. Participants got two doses of the Pfizer-BioNTech BNT162b2 vaccine (n=8) or two doses of the Moderna mRNA-1273 vaccine (n=2). The spike-specific CD4+ TCR repertoire was compared before and after mRNA vaccination in fewer than eleven COVID-19 convalescent patients and a handful of infection-naive healthy vaccine recipients. Control cultures used a CEFX viral epitope pool as positive control, an HIV-1 Nef peptide pool as negative control, or no peptide. Overlapping spike peptide pools from SARS-CoV-2 and from the common cold coronaviruses HCoV-NL63, HCoV-OC43 and HCoV-229E were used as culture stimuli.

Receptor libraries were prepared by PCR. DNA from cultured CD4+ T cells was subjected to TCR sequencing with the Oncomine TCR Beta short-read assay at the Johns Hopkins FTIC core. The QIAamp micro DNA kit was used to extract genomic DNA from the cultured CD4+ T cells. The Oncomine TCR Beta libraries from cultured CD4+ T cells were pooled using unique dual indexes and then sequenced on an Illumina iSeq 100. The source study handled its data this way. Non-productive sequences were removed, and CDR3s that did not start with C, did not end with F or W, or were shorter than 7 amino acids were discarded. The MANAFEST web application identified antigen-specific clonotypes by comparing peptide-stimulated wells against reference wells and other culture wells. Positive clones required FDR below 0.05, an odds ratio above 5, and productive frequency above 0.1% in at least two of three replicate wells. Clonotypes that were significantly expanded in both SARS-CoV-2 spike wells and at least one common cold coronavirus spike condition were defined as cross-reactive. Levenshtein distances (stringdist) and unrooted phylogenetic trees (ape) in R version 3.6.1 were used to assess CDR3 homology. TCRdb took the public reads, trimmed them with fastp at Q25, ran MiXCR for clone calling and kept in-frame beta chains. CDR3 protein sequences are deduplicated, and each keeps its most common genes and DNA. The V and J calls here are based on TCRdb, not the publication. The sample table contains roughly 6,600 distinct CDR3 sequences; only one count was recorded for 30% to 45% of them. Around 38% of the sample belongs to the ten largest clones.

Compared with germline, V lacks 6 bases and J lacks 3 bases; bases without a gene match: 16. The CDR3 runs 17 amino acids, cysteine and phenylalanine included. Only the CDR3 part of the read is kept: 51 bases, read in frame from the first base. General study outcomes and caveats: In convalescent patients, a median 86.3% of post-vaccine SARS-CoV-2-reactive clones were detected only after vaccination, suggesting vaccine-specific priming. Only a relatively small number of convalescent patients were included in the study, and early timepoints following natural infection were not analyzed. The median number of SARS-CoV-2-reactive clonotypes rose from about 23 after infection to 35 to 45 after vaccination, but the change was not significant. Of the vaccine-specific clones found in convalescent patients, nearly all (304 of 307) were mono-reactive for SARS-CoV-2 spike instead of being cross-reactive with common cold coronaviruses.

What the treatment or condition label conveys for this sample: approximately 9-day PBMC culture with coronavirus spike peptide pools or control peptides (ViraFEST assay). CD4+ T cells from unexposed donors were collected before the COVID-19 pandemic (2011-2018). To expand antigen-specific T cells with peptide pools and then pick out the expanded clonotypes through TCR sequencing, the study relied on the ViraFEST assay. PBMCs were cultured at roughly 2 million per well in IMDM supplemented with approximately 5.4% human AB serum and 8.5 to 10 IU/ml IL-2, with approximately 10 ug/ml peptide pools added. On days 3 and 7, half of the culture medium was replaced with fresh IL-2-containing medium. CD4+ T cells were isolated after around ten days of culture through negative selection using the EasySep CD4+ T cell isolation kit. As far as cell numbers permitted, CD4+ T cells from unexposed donors were tested for reactivity against SARS-CoV-2 S and N as well as four spike pools from common cold coronaviruses. PBMCs were separated from whole blood using Ficoll-Paque Plus gradient centrifugation and then either used fresh or cryopreserved at -140C. Culture conditions were generally each tested in triplicate wells. The leukapheresis product for the unexposed donors was obtained through commercial purchase.

Sequencing input: CD4+ T cells from blood, cultured in vitro. The chain is made from TRBV12-3 or TRBV12-4 and TRBJ2-5; TRBD2 fits 7 bases in the junction. This TCR was recovered from a human donor in good health. CDR3 protein: CASRTTGGGVYEETQYF. The sequence in DNA is TGTGCCAGCAGAACTACCGGTGGGGGGGTCTATGAAGAGACCCAGTACTTC.